The present T cell receptor beta chain was sequenced within a study of T cells in Graves' hyperthyroidism and ophthalmopathy. The study, taken as a whole, reports: Blood also contained most expanded thyroid clonotypes above 0.001. Ophthalmopathy was separated from stable hyperthyroidism by a 13 V-J model.

The germline V gene has CDR1 KGHSH and CDR2 LQKENI. The CDR3 runs to 11 residues. Deletions cut 4 bases from V and 5 bases from J, with 5 bases between. A patient was excluded if there was uncontrolled infection, other autoimmune disease, pregnancy or lactation. Amplified TCR beta CDR3 regions derived from RNA transcripts. The HTBI primer set drove a first-round RT-PCR of the TCR CDR3. TCRdb re-called the multiplex PCR reads through MiXCR, storing one row per CDR3 protein. The repertoire holds roughly 500,000 distinct CDR3 sequences, roughly 25% seen once, with approximately 10% in the top ten. Only a few counts were recorded for this clonotype. Its specificity is not known.

Input material: blood. The gene calls are TRBV18 and TRBJ2-5; D may be TRBD1 or TRBD2 (5 bases each). The receptor's source is a woman aged 30 to 39 with Graves' ophthalmopathy. The CDR3 here is CASSRDETQYF. For the CDR3, the DNA is TGTGCCAGCTCACGGGACGAGACCCAGTACTTC.